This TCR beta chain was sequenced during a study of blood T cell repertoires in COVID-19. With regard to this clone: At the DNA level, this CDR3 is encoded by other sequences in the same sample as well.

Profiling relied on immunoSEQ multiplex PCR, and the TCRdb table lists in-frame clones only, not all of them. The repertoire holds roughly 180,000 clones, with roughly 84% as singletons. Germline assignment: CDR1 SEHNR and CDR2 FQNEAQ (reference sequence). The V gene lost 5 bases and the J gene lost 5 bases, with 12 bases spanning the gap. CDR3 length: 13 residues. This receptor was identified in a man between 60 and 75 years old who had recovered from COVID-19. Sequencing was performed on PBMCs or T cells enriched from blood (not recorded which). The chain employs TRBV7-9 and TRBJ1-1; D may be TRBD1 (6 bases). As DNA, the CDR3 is TGTGCCAGCAGCCTCACAGGGAATACTGAAGCTTTCTTT. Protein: CASSLTGNTEAFF.